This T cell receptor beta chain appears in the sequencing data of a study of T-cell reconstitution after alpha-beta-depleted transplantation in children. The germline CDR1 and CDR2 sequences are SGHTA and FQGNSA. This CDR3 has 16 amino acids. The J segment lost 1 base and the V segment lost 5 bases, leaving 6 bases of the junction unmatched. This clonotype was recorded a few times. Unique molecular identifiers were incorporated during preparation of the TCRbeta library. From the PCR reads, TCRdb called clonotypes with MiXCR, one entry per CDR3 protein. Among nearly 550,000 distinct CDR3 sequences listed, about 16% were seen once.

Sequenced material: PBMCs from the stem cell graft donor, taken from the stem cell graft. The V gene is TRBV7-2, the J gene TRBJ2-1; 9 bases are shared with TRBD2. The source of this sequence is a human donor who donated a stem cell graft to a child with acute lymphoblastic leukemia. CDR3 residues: CASSGRLAASYNEQFF. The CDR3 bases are TGTGCCAGCAGCGGACGACTAGCGGCTTCCTACAATGAGCAGTTCTTC.